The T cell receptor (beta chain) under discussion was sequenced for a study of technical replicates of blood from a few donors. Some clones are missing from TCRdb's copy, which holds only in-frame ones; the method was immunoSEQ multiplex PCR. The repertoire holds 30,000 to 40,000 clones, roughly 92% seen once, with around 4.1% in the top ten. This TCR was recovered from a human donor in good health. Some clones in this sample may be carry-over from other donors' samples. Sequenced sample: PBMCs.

For the CDR3, the DNA is TGTGCCAGCAGCTACTATTCACCGGGAGCCCAAGAGACCCAGTACTTC. Amino acids: CASSYYSPGAQETQYF. The chain uses TRBV5-6 and TRBJ2-5, with D perhaps TRBD2 (6 bases). CDR3 length: 16 residues. Looked up from germline, CDR1 is SGHDT and CDR2 is YYEEEE. Trimming took off 3 bases at V and 1 base at J, with 16 bases between the two ends.